This paragraph covers one T cell receptor (beta chain) sequence. Its target is unknown. Both 60 Vbeta primers and 13 Jbeta primers went into the PCR. Data came from immunoSEQ multiplex PCR; TCRdb stores just in-frame clones and leaves some out. Seen here are around 150,000 clones, 70% to 80% observed once, and the top ten hold 1.3% to 1.5%. Per the germline V gene, CDR1 is MNHEY and CDR2 is SMNVEV (reference sequence). The CDR3 sequence is 15 residues long. Trimming took off 6 bases at V and 4 bases at J, with 18 bases between the two ends. This record belongs to a study of cytomegalovirus exposure and HLA in healthy donors. Findings and limits, study-wide: Later work showed greater clonal expansion in HLA-associated TCR beta chains than in equally common others. Presence/absence analyses assumed roughly uniform sequencing depth across donors.

This receptor was identified in a man aged 60 to 75 in good health and CMV-seronegative. Sequenced: PBMCs. V is TRBV27 and J is TRBJ1-2, with a weak D call TRBD1 (6 bases). This CDR3 is CASRRGGARAYGYTF. The CDR3 DNA is TGTGCCAGCAGGAGAGGGGGAGCCCGGGCCTATGGCTACACCTTC.